This TCR beta chain stems from a study of response to subunit inactivated influenza vaccine. CDR3 length: 15 residues. V lost 4 bases and J lost 5, with 16 bases in between. Per germline, CDR1 MGHDK and CDR2 SYGVNS. As regards this clonotype: What it recognizes is unknown.

TCRdb reanalysed the RT-PCR reads using MiXCR and keeps one entry per CDR3 protein. Of approximately 700,000 distinct CDR3 sequences in the sample, approximately 15% are singletons; the top ten hold 6.5% to 8.5%. Study observations and caveats: Each seasonal influenza vaccination recruits few new T cells, the authors suggested.

The TCR originated in a man aged 50 to 59 who received an inactivated influenza vaccine. This material consisted of PBMCs from blood, taken 14 days before vaccination. This chain uses TRBV25-1 with TRBJ2-3, with a possible D match to TRBD2 (7 bases). The CDR3 loop reads CASSAWGGAGDTQYF. CDR3 nucleotide sequence: TGTGCCAGCAGTGCCTGGGGGGGCGCGGGAGATACGCAGTATTTT. The full variable domain, its missing parts supplied by reference TRBV25-1 and TRBJ2-3, is EADIYQTPRYLVIGTGKKITLECSQTMGHDKMYWYQQDPGMELHLIHYSYGVNSTEKGDLSSESTVSRIRTEHFPLTLESARPSHTSQYLCASSAWGGAGDTQYFGPGTRLTVL.